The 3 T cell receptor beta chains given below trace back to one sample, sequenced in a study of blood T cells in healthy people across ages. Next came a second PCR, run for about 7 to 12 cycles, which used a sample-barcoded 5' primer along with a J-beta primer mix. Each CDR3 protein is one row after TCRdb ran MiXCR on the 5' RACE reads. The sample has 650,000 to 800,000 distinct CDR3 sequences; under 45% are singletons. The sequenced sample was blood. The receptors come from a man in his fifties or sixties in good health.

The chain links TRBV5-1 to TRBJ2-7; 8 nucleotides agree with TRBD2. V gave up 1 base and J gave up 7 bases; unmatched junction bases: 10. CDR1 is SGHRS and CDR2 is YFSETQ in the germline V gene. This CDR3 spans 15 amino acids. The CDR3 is CASSLRDSGVNEQYF. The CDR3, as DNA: TGCGCCAGCAGCTTGCGGGATAGCGGGGTTAATGAGCAGTACTTC.

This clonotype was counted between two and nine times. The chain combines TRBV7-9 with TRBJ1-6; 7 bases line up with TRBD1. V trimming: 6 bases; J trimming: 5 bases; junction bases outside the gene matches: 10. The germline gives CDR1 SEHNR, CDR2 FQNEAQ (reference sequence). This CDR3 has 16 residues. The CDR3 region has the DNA TGTGCCAGCAGTCAGGGGGGGCGCGAGAATAATTCACCCCTCCACTTT. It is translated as CASSQGGRENNSPLHF.

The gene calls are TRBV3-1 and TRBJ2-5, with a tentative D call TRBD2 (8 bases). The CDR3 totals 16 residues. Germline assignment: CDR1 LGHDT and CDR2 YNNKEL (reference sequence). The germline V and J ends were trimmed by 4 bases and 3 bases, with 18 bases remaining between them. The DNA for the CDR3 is TGTGCCAGCAGCCGACAGGGTAGCGGGAAGGAAGAGACCCAGTACTTC. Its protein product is CASSRQGSGKEETQYF.